This TCR beta chain was identified during a study of T cell responses to AZD1222 COVID-19 vaccine. Study conclusions and caveats: There were repertoire samples only from the period after the peak T cell response. A mostly white British donor set with more females was recruited, and clonal diversity was possibly underestimated.

Generated by immunoSEQ multiplex PCR, the TCRdb table keeps only in-frame clones and is missing some. The top ten clones hold approximately 1.4% of a sample with 100,000 to 150,000 clones, roughly nine tenths of them seen once. Comments on this clone: No antigen is known for it.

The V gene's germline CDR1 is LNHDA and CDR2 SQIVND (reference sequence). This CDR3 is 13 amino acids long. Trimming at V came to 3 bases and at J to 8 bases, leaving 5 bases not matched to a gene. This rearrangement joins TRBV19 to TRBJ1-2; 8 bases align to TRBD1. This sequence originates from an adult in good health. Specimen: peripheral blood, collected on day 0 of AZD1222 vaccination. CDR3 sequence (DNA): TGTGCCAGTAGTATGGACAGGGACGGCGGCTACACCTTC. Translated, it gives CASSMDRDGGYTF.